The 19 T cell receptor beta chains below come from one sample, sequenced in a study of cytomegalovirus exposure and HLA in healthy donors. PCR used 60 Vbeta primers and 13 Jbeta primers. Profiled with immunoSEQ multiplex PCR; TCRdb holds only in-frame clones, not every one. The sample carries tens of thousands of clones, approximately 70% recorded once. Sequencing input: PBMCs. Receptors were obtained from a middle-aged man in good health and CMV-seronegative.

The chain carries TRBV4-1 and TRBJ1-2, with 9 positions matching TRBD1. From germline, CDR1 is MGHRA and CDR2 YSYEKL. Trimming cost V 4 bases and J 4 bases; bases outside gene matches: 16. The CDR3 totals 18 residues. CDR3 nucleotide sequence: TGCGCCAGCAGCCCCCTCGGGACAGGGACCGATGGGTCCTATGGCTACACCTTC. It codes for CASSPLGTGTDGSYGYTF.

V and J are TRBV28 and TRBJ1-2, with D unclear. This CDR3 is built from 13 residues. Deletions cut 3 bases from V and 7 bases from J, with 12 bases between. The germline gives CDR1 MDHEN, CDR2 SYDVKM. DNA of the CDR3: TGTGCCAGCAGTTTCAGATCTCCCCGTGGCTACACCTTC. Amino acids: CASSFRSPRGYTF.

The CDR3 reads CASSLATGQVRRTEAFF. CDR3 nucleotide sequence: TGTGCCAGCAGCTTAGCGACGGGACAGGTACGACGGACTGAAGCTTTCTTT. The V and J genes are TRBV7-9 and TRBJ1-1, with TRBD1 identical over 8 bases. This CDR3 has 17 residues. V gave up 0 bases and J gave up 5 bases; unmatched junction bases: 11. The germline V gene encodes CDR1 SEHNR and CDR2 FQNEAQ (reference sequence).

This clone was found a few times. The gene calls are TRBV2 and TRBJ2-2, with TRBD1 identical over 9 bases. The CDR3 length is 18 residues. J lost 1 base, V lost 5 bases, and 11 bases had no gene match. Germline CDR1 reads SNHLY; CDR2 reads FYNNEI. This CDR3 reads CASSSEGQGLLNTGELFF. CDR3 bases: TGTGCCAGCAGTTCAGAAGGACAGGGGCTCCTGAACACCGGGGAGCTGTTTTTT.

CDR3: CASSPRGIGQETQYF. The CDR3 DNA reads as TGTGCCAGCTCACCCAGGGGAATTGGCCAAGAGACCCAGTACTTC. This sequence joins TRBV18 and TRBJ2-5; D might be TRBD1 (6 bases). V lost 3 bases and J 1 base, leaving 12 bases between the germline ends. CDR1 is KGHSH and CDR2 is LQKENI in the germline V gene. This CDR3 has 15 amino acids.

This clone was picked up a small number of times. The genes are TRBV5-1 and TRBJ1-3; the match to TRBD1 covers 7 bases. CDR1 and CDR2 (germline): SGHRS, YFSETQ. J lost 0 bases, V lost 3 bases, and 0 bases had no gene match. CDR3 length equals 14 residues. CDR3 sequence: CASSWDSSGNTIYF. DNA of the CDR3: TGCGCCAGCAGCTGGGACAGCTCTGGAAACACCATATATTTT. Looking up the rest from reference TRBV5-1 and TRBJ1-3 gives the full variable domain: KAGVTQTPRYLIKTRGQQVTLSCSPISGHRSVSWYQQTPGQGLQFLFEYFSETQRNKGNFPGRFSGRQFSNSRSEMNVSTLELGDSALYLCASSWDSSGNTIYFGEGSWLTVV.

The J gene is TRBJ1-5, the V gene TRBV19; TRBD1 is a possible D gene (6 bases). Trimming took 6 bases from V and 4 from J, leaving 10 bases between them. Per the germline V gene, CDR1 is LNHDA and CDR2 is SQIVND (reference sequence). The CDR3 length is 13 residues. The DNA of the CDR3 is TGTGCCAGTAGGACAGACAGGAATCAGCCCCAGCATTTT. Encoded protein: CASRTDRNQPQHF.

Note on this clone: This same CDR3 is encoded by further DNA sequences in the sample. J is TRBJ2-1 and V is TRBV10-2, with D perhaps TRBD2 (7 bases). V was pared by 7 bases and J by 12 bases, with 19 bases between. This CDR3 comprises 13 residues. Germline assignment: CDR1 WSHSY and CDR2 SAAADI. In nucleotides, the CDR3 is TGCGCCAGCAAAAGGGAGAGGGGGAGGGTGCAGTTCTTC. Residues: CASKRERGRVQFF.

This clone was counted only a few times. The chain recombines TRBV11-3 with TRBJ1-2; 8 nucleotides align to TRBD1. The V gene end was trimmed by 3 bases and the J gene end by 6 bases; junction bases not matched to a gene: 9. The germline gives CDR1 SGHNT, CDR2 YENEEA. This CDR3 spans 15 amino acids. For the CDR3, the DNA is TGTGCCAGCAGCTTGGGCGACAGGGGCGGAAATGGCTACACCTTC. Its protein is CASSLGDRGGNGYTF.

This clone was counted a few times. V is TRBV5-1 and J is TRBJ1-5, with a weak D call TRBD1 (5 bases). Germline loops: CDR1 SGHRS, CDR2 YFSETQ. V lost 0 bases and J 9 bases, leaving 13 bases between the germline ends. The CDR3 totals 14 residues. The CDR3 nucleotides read TGCGCCAGCAGCTTGGTGCAGGGTGGTTCGCCCCAGCATTTT. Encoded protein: CASSLVQGGSPQHF.

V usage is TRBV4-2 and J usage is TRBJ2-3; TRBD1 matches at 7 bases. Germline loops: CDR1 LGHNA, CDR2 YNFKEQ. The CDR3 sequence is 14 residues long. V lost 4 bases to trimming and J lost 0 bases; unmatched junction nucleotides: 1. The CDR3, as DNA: TGTGCCAGCAGCCGACAGGGAAGCACAGATACGCAGTATTTT. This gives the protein CASSRQGSTDTQYF.

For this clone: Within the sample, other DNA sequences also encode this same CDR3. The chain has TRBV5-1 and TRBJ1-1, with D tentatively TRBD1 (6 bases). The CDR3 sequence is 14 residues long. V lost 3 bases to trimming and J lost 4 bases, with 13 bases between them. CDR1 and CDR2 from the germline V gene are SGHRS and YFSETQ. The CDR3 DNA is TGCGCCAGCAGCTCGACAGGTGGAAGCACTGAAGCTTTCTTT. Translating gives CASSSTGGSTEAFF.

The CDR3 nucleotides are TGTGCCAGCAGCGTACAGGGGGACGAAAAACTGTTTTTT. It specifies CASSVQGDEKLFF. The chain combines TRBV9 with TRBJ1-4; 7 nucleotides agree with TRBD1. The CDR3 is 13 amino acids. Germline V gives CDR1 SGDLS, CDR2 YYNGEE. V gave up 1 base and J gave up 8 bases; unmatched junction bases: 2.

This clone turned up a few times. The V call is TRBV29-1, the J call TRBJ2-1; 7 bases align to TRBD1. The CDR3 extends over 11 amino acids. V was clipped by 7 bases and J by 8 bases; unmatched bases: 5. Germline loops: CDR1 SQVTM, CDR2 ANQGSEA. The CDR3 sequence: CSAHRGYEQFF. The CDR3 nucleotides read TGCAGCGCCCACAGGGGTTATGAGCAGTTCTTC.

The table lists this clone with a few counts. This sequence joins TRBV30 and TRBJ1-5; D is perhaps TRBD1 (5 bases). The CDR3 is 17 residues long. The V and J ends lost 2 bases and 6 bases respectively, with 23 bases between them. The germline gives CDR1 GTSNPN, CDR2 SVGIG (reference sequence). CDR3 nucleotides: TGTGCCTGGAGTAATAGATTTCAGGGTCCGGGTGGTCAGCCCCAGCATTTT. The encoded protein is CAWSNRFQGPGGQPQHF.

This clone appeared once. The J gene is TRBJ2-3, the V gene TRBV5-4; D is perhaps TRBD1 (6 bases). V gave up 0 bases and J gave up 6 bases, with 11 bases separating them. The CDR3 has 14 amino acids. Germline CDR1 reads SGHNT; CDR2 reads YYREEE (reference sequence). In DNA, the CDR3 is TGTGCCAGCAGCTTGGGACAGGTTCTGGATACGCAGTATTTT. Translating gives CASSLGQVLDTQYF.

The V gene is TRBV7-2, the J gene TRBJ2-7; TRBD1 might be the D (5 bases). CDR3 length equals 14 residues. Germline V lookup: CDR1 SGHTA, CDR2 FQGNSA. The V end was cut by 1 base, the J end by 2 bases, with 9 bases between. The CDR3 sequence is CASSLGRDTYEQYV. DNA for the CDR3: TGTGCCAGCAGCTTAGGCAGGGATACCTACGAGCAGTACGTC.

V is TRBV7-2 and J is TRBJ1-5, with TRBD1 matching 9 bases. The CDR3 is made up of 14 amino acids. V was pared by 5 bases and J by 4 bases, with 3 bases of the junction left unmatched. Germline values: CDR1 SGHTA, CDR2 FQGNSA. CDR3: CASSPGTGNQPQHF. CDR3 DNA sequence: TGTGCCAGCAGCCCAGGGACAGGGAATCAGCCCCAGCATTTT.

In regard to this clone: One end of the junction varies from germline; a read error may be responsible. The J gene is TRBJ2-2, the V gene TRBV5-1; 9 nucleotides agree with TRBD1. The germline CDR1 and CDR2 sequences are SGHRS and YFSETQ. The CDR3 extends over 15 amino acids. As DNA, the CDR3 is TGCGCCAGCAGTTTGGGACAGGGTTACACCGGGGAGCTGTTTTTT. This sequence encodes CASSLGQGYTGELFF.